Each of the 29 T cell receptor beta chains below was sequenced from the same sample in a study of technical replicates of blood from a handful of donors. The data were produced by immunoSEQ multiplex PCR, yet TCRdb's version contains in-frame clones alone and is incomplete. Among 40,000 to 60,000 clones listed, 80% to 95% were seen once. Sequencing used PBMCs. The receptor set was obtained from a human donor in good health. Some clones in this sample may be carry-over from other donors' samples.

This clone was picked up a small number of times. The CDR3 bases are TGTGCCTGGAGTGGGGTAGCGGGACAGACAGATACGCAGTATTTT. Translated, it gives CAWSGVAGQTDTQYF. This chain uses TRBV30 with TRBJ2-3, with D possibly matching TRBD2 (8 bases). V lost 1 base to trimming and J lost 3 bases, with 14 bases between them. The CDR3 contains 15 residues. Per germline, CDR1 GTSNPN and CDR2 SVGIG (reference sequence).

CDR3 residues: CASSLETSGGEFF. CDR3 nucleotides: TGTGCCAGCAGCTTAGAGACTAGCGGGGGGGAGTTCTTC. The chain uses TRBV7-2 and TRBJ2-1; 14 bases are shared with TRBD2. This CDR3 has 13 amino acids. Per the germline V gene, CDR1 is SGHTA and CDR2 is FQGNSA. The V and J ends lost 1 base and 14 bases, in that order; junction bases with no gene match: 1.

Here the CDR3 reads CASSAGTSGVYRELFF. The CDR3 DNA sequence: TGCGCCAGCAGCGCCGGGACTAGCGGGGTCTATCGAGAGCTGTTTTTT. This chain joins TRBV4-1 and TRBJ2-2, with 13 nucleotides matching TRBD2. This CDR3 is 16 amino acids long. V lost 5 bases and J lost 11; bases outside the gene matches: 11. From germline, CDR1 is MGHRA and CDR2 YSYEKL.

The chain links TRBV2 to TRBJ1-3; possibly TRBD1 for D (6 bases). The germline gives CDR1 SNHLY, CDR2 FYNNEI. CDR3 size: 15 residues. Trimming shortened V by 6 bases and J by 2 bases, and 14 bases separated the two germline ends. The CDR3 coding sequence is TGTGCCAGCAGGGCAGACAGGAGGACTGGAAACACCATATATTTT. Protein product: CASRADRRTGNTIYF.

CDR3 amino acids: CASSRLSVAGESWPQHF. In DNA form, the CDR3 reads TGTGCCAGTAGTAGGTTGAGCGTCGCAGGGGAATCTTGGCCCCAGCATTTT. The rearrangement links TRBV19 to TRBJ1-5; maybe TRBD1 (6 bases). Germline-derived CDR1 and CDR2 are LNHDA and SQIVND (reference sequence). The length of the CDR3 is 17 residues. V lost 4 bases and J 9 bases, leaving 25 bases between the germline ends.

This chain connects TRBV28 to TRBJ2-4; D may be TRBD1 (5 bases). The germline gives CDR1 MDHEN, CDR2 SYDVKM. This CDR3 is built from 15 residues. Trimming left V 5 bases short and J 1 base short, with 12 bases between. CDR3 sequence (DNA): TGTGCCAGCAGTAGTGGACAACGCGCCAAAAACATTCAGTACTTC. Protein product: CASSSGQRAKNIQYF.

The rearrangement joins TRBV20-1 to TRBJ2-5; no clear D gene. The CDR3 consists of 11 residues. Deletions cut 4 bases from V and 5 bases from J, with 8 bases between. Germline CDR1 is DFQATT and CDR2 is SNEGSKA (reference sequence). The CDR3 bases are TGCAGTGCTACGGTTCTGGAGACCCAGTACTTC. Translating it yields CSATVLETQYF.

The rearrangement joins TRBV4-1 to TRBJ1-1; weak D call: TRBD1 (5 bases). Germline V lookup: CDR1 MGHRA, CDR2 YSYEKL. This CDR3 region has 18 residues. V dropped 3 bases and J dropped 0 bases, with 20 bases sitting between them. CDR3 loop: CASSHVVQGRGMNTEAFF. CDR3 sequence (DNA): TGCGCCAGCAGCCATGTTGTTCAGGGTCGAGGAATGAACACTGAAGCTTTCTTT.

This clone was found a few times. J is TRBJ2-5 and V is TRBV4-3; possibly TRBD1 for D (5 bases). The germline gives CDR1 LGHNA, CDR2 YSLEER. The CDR3 sequence is 17 residues long. V was shortened by 0 bases and J by 1 base, with 15 bases between the two germline ends. The CDR3 DNA reads as TGCGCCAGCAGCCAAGAATGGGTTAGGGGTAGCCAAGAGACCCAGTACTTC. Its protein is CASSQEWVRGSQETQYF.

V and J are TRBV5-1 and TRBJ2-7; 11 nucleotides match TRBD2. The CDR3 spans 17 residues. V dropped 1 base and J dropped 0; count of bases not matched to a gene: 6. Germline V gene sequence: CDR1 SGHRS, CDR2 YFSETQ. This CDR3 reads CASSLLASGGNSYEQYF. DNA of the CDR3: TGCGCCAGCAGCTTGTTGGCTAGCGGGGGGAACTCCTACGAGCAGTACTTC. Full variable domain (remainder filled in from reference TRBV5-1 and TRBJ2-7): KAGVTQTPRYLIKTRGQQVTLSCSPISGHRSVSWYQQTPGQGLQFLFEYFSETQRNKGNFPGRFSGRQFSNSRSEMNVSTLELGDSALYLCASSLLASGGNSYEQYFGPGTRLTVT.

This chain links TRBV6-5 with TRBJ1-2; 7 bases line up with TRBD1. Germline assignment: CDR1 MNHEY and CDR2 SVGAGI. V dropped 0 bases and J dropped 8; count of bases not matched to a gene: 12. The CDR3 runs to 16 residues. The CDR3 DNA is TGTGCCAGCAGTTACTCGATGGTGCACAGGGGCTCGGGCTACACCTTC. It specifies CASSYSMVHRGSGYTF.

V is TRBV6-5 and J is TRBJ2-3; D might be TRBD1 (6 bases). Trimming removed 0 bases from V and 4 bases from J, with 11 bases in between. The length of the CDR3 is 15 residues. Germline values: CDR1 MNHEY, CDR2 SVGAGI. DNA for the CDR3: TGTGCCAGCAGTTACTCTGGGGGCGAGGCAGATACGCAGTATTTT. Translating gives CASSYSGGEADTQYF.

The rearrangement uses TRBV5-1 and TRBJ2-1, with 11 bases fitting TRBD2. Losses at the gene ends were 4 bases for V and 3 bases for J; bases not matched to a gene: 6. The CDR3 loop spans 16 amino acids. Germline CDR1 reads SGHRS; CDR2 reads YFSETQ. For the CDR3, the DNA is TGCGCCAGCAGCCTACTAGCGGGAGCTTTCTACAATGAGCAGTTCTTC. Translating gives CASSLLAGAFYNEQFF. Full variable domain (remainder filled in from reference TRBV5-1 and TRBJ2-1): KAGVTQTPRYLIKTRGQQVTLSCSPISGHRSVSWYQQTPGQGLQFLFEYFSETQRNKGNFPGRFSGRQFSNSRSEMNVSTLELGDSALYLCASSLLAGAFYNEQFFGPGTRLTVL.

This rearrangement joins TRBV4-1 to TRBJ2-7; 8 nucleotides line up with TRBD1. The V gene end was trimmed by 2 bases and the J gene end by 3 bases; junction bases not matched to a gene: 6. The CDR3 is made up of 15 amino acids. The germline V gene encodes CDR1 MGHRA and CDR2 YSYEKL. CDR3 DNA: TGCGCCAGCAGCCAAACCGGGACAGGCGACTACGAGCAGTACTTC. Its translation is CASSQTGTGDYEQYF.

The chain carries TRBV7-9 and TRBJ1-1, with D unresolved. Germline-derived CDR1 and CDR2 are SEHNR and FQNEAQ (reference sequence). The CDR3 length is 11 residues. V lost 8 bases, J lost 7 bases, and 11 bases lay in between. CDR3 residues: CASLGGIEAFF. The CDR3 DNA reads TGTGCCAGCCTGGGAGGGATTGAAGCTTTCTTT. The full variable domain, completed using reference TRBV7-9 and TRBJ1-1, is DTGVSQNPRHKITKRGQNVTFRCDPISEHNRLYWYRQTLGQGPEFLTYFQNEAQLEKSRLLSDRFSAERPKGSFSTLEIQRTEQGDSAMYLCASLGGIEAFFGQGTRLTVV.

V gene TRBV10-3 combines with J gene TRBJ2-3; TRBD1 agrees at 7 bases. CDR1 is ENHRY and CDR2 is SYGVKD in the germline V gene. V shed 5 bases and J 0 bases; nucleotides not matched to a gene: 5. The CDR3 is 15 amino acids. CDR3 sequence: CAISPNRGSTDTQYF. CDR3 in DNA: TGTGCCATCAGTCCAAACAGGGGCAGCACAGATACGCAGTATTTT.

The rearrangement links TRBV11-3 to TRBJ2-5; maybe TRBD2 (6 bases). The CDR3 covers 14 residues. Trimming shortened V by 3 bases and J by 5 bases, and 13 bases separated the two germline ends. Looked up from germline, CDR1 is SGHNT and CDR2 is YENEEA. CDR3 sequence: CASSLSGTSETQYF. The CDR3 DNA sequence: TGTGCCAGCAGCTTGTCCGGGACTTCGGAGACCCAGTACTTC.

The V call is TRBV5-1, the J call TRBJ2-1; D is undetermined. The CDR3 loop spans 14 amino acids. Trimming removed 4 bases at V and 4 bases at J, with 12 bases between. Germline CDR1 is SGHRS and CDR2 is YFSETQ. DNA of the CDR3: TGCGCCAGCAGCCCCACTGGCGGATACAATGAGCAGTTCTTC. Protein sequence: CASSPTGGYNEQFF. Looking up the rest from reference TRBV5-1 and TRBJ2-1 gives the full variable domain: KAGVTQTPRYLIKTRGQQVTLSCSPISGHRSVSWYQQTPGQGLQFLFEYFSETQRNKGNFPGRFSGRQFSNSRSEMNVSTLELGDSALYLCASSPTGGYNEQFFGPGTRLTVL.

V is TRBV6-1 and J is TRBJ2-7; 11 nucleotides align to TRBD1. CDR3 length equals 15 residues. The germline gives CDR1 MNHNS, CDR2 SASEGT. With V trimmed by 4 bases and J by 6 bases, 8 bases remained unmatched. CDR3 loop: CASSGRTGGTAEQYF. The CDR3 coding sequence is TGTGCCAGCAGTGGCAGGACAGGGGGCACGGCCGAGCAGTACTTC.

The chain is built from TRBV5-6 and TRBJ2-1; no definite D call. Trimming took off 4 bases at V and 7 bases at J, with 6 bases between the two ends. CDR1 is SGHDT and CDR2 is YYEEEE in the germline V gene. This CDR3 region has 11 residues. CDR3: CASSLENEQFF. CDR3 bases: TGTGCCAGCAGCCTAGAGAATGAGCAGTTCTTC. Based on the CDR3 plus reference TRBV5-6 and TRBJ2-1, the full variable domain is DAGVTQSPTHLIKTRGQQVTLRCSPKSGHDTVSWYQQALGQGPQFIFQYYEEEERQRGNFPDRFSGHQFPNYSSELNVNALLLGDSALYLCASSLENEQFFGPGTRLTVL.

The rearrangement joins TRBV2 to TRBJ1-1, with a tentative D call TRBD1 (6 bases). The V end was cut by 4 bases, the J end by 1 base, with 10 bases between. This CDR3 region has 14 residues. CDR1 is SNHLY and CDR2 is FYNNEI in the germline V gene. CDR3 DNA sequence: TGTGCCAGCAGTGGGAGGGGGGGGAACACTGAAGCTTTCTTT. Translated: CASSGRGGNTEAFF.

The chain links TRBV30 to TRBJ1-5; the D gene is possibly TRBD1 (6 bases). The germline V and J ends were trimmed by 3 bases and 6 bases, with 9 bases remaining between them. In germline, CDR1 is GTSNPN, CDR2 SVGIG (reference sequence). This CDR3 is built from 12 residues. CDR3 sequence (DNA): TGTGCCTGGAGACAGGGCGGTCAGCCCCAGCATTTT. Residues: CAWRQGGQPQHF.

The V gene is TRBV5-6, the J gene TRBJ2-1, with 10 bases fitting TRBD2. The CDR3 runs to 16 residues. Losses at the gene ends were 0 bases for V and 4 bases for J; bases not matched to a gene: 4. Germline V gene lookup returns CDR1 SGHDT and CDR2 YYEEEE. The CDR3 DNA reads TGTGCCAGCAGCTTGGCCAAACTAGCGGGGTACAATGAGCAGTTCTTC. It yields the protein CASSLAKLAGYNEQFF. The full variable domain, rest sourced from reference TRBV5-6 and TRBJ2-1, is DAGVTQSPTHLIKTRGQQVTLRCSPKSGHDTVSWYQQALGQGPQFIFQYYEEEERQRGNFPDRFSGHQFPNYSSELNVNALLLGDSALYLCASSLAKLAGYNEQFFGPGTRLTVL.

This rearrangement joins TRBV19 to TRBJ1-2, with TRBD1 matching 7 bases. The J segment lost 0 bases and the V segment lost 8 bases, leaving 6 bases of the junction unmatched. This CDR3 comprises 14 residues. Per the germline V gene, CDR1 is LNHDA and CDR2 is SQIVND (reference sequence). CDR3 DNA: TGTGCCAGTGCAGGGGGAGAGTCTAACTATGGCTACACCTTC. Protein sequence: CASAGGESNYGYTF. Using reference TRBV19 and TRBJ1-2 for the parts outside the CDR3, the full variable domain is DGGITQSPKYLFRKEGQNVTLSCEQNLNHDAMYWYRQDPGQGLRLIYYSQIVNDFQKGDIAEGYSVSREKKESFPLTVTSAQKNPTAFYLCASAGGESNYGYTFGSGTRLTVV.

This clone was observed a single time. Other DNA sequences in the sample encode the same CDR3. This chain connects TRBV5-1 to TRBJ1-1, with TRBD1 matching over 7 bases. CDR3 length: 14 residues. The V and J ends lost 3 bases and 3 bases, in that order; junction bases with no gene match: 5. Germline assignment: CDR1 SGHRS and CDR2 YFSETQ. The chain's CDR3 is CASSSGGGYTEAFF. The CDR3 DNA follows: TGCGCCAGCAGCTCGGGAGGGGGCTACACTGAAGCTTTCTTT.

V usage is TRBV7-9 and J usage is TRBJ1-6, with D possibly matching TRBD1 (5 bases). The CDR3 consists of 17 residues. Deletions cut 5 bases from V and 8 bases from J, with 22 bases between. Germline V gives CDR1 SEHNR, CDR2 FQNEAQ (reference sequence). Here the CDR3 reads CASSPSGGRSHHSPLHF. CDR3 DNA sequence: TGTGCCAGCAGCCCATCGGGGGGAAGGTCTCATCATTCACCCCTCCACTTT.

V and J are TRBV11-2 and TRBJ1-1; tentative D call: TRBD1 (5 bases). The length of the CDR3 is 15 residues. Trimming removed 0 bases from V and 7 bases from J, with 15 bases in between. Germline V lookup: CDR1 SGHAT, CDR2 FQNNGV. The CDR3 protein is CASSLERGGAYEAFF. In nucleotides, the CDR3 is TGTGCCAGCAGCTTAGAACGGGGAGGGGCCTATGAAGCTTTCTTT.

V and J are TRBV6-4 and TRBJ2-7; 13 nucleotides line up with TRBD2. Germline values: CDR1 MRHNA, CDR2 SNTAGT. Trimming took 7 bases from V and 3 from J; bases not matched to a gene: 6. This CDR3 has 15 amino acids. For the CDR3, the DNA is TGTGCCAGCACAGGACTAGCGGGAGATGACTACGAGCAGTACTTC. Its translation: CASTGLAGDDYEQYF.

The rearrangement links TRBV15 to TRBJ2-3, with 7 bases matching TRBD2. This CDR3 has 16 residues. The ends lost 6 bases at V and 2 bases at J; junction bases unmatched: 11. CDR1 is LNHNV and CDR2 is YYDKDF in the germline V gene (reference sequence). The CDR3 DNA reads TGTGCCACCAGTGCCGGGACTATCACGTTCACAGATACGCAGTATTTT. Translated, it gives CATSAGTITFTDTQYF. Full variable domain (remainder filled in from reference TRBV15 and TRBJ2-3): DAMVIQNPRYQVTQFGKPVTLSCSQTLNHNVMYWYQQKSSQAPKLLFHYYDKDFNNEADTPDNFQSRRPNTSFCFLDIRSPGLGDTAMYLCATSAGTITFTDTQYFGPGTRLTVL.